Here is one T cell receptor (beta chain) with its context. The antigen remains undetermined. The data were obtained in a study of radiation and T cells in renal cell carcinoma. Study-level results: Top tumor clonotypes rose in blood 2 weeks post-radiation, then contracted.

The CDR3 sequence is 16 residues long. V was pared by 1 base and J by 0 bases, with 10 bases between. CDR1 and CDR2 (germline): SGHTA, FQGNSA. Time point reported: blood 4 weeks post-SBRT, at nephrectomy. This sample's treatment: 15 Gy SBRT to primary tumor, nephrectomy 4 weeks later. Nephrectomy followed 15 Gy stereotactic body radiation by 4 weeks. This renal cell carcinoma was of the clear cell type. Profiling relied on immunoSEQ multiplex PCR, and the TCRdb table lists in-frame clones only, not all of them. In the table there are about 76,000 clones, about 89% of which are singletons. The chain couples TRBV7-2 to TRBJ1-3, with unresolved D. The receptor comes from a woman between 70 and 85 years old with renal cell carcinoma. The source material was blood, sampled from a patient whose treatment included radiotherapy and nephrectomy. The CDR3 bases are TGTGCCAGCAGCTTAGTGGGCCGACGCTCTGGAAACACCATATATTTT. Amino acids: CASSLVGRRSGNTIYF.